These T cell receptor beta chains were read from a single sample in a study of blood T cell repertoires in COVID-19. Profiling relied on immunoSEQ multiplex PCR, and the TCRdb table lists in-frame clones only, not all of them. Of some 180,000 clones listed, more than 70% are singletons. Source material: PBMCs or T cells enriched from blood (not recorded which). These receptors were obtained from a man in his forties or fifties who had recovered from COVID-19. CDR3s include the opening cysteine and the closing phenylalanine or tryptophan. D genes are given only for firm matches. A clone size is listed for some rows: how often the clone was seen (once, few, many), or a class if it is expanded.

CDR3nt	CDR3aa	v_gene	j_gene	abundance	d_gene
TGTGCCAGCAGCCAAGATCGGGGGGGGACCCAGTACTTC	CASSQDRGGTQYF	TRBV3-1/TRBV3-2	TRBJ2-5	.	TRBD2
TGTGCCAGCAGGGAAGGAGGGGGTCTCCGCACTGAAGCTTTCTTT	CASREGGGLRTEAFF	TRBV2	TRBJ1-1	.	.
TGCGCCAGCAGCTGGGGCCAAGGGCTCTATGGCTACACCTTC	CASSWGQGLYGYTF	TRBV5-1	TRBJ1-2	.	.
TGTGCCAGCAGCTTGACAGGGTCCACCGGGGAGCTGTTTTTT	CASSLTGSTGELFF	TRBV7-9	TRBJ2-2	.	TRBD1
TGTGCTAGTGGCCCTGGCCGCGGAGGACCTGTAGAAGTAGCTTTCTTT	CASGPGRGGPVEVAFF	TRBV12-5	TRBJ1-1	.	.
TGTGCTAGTGGTTTGGGTACCAGGGGGAGGGAGACCCAGTACTTC	CASGLGTRGRETQYF	TRBV12-5	TRBJ2-5	.	.
TGTGCCTGGGCGGGGTTCCGCTACAATGAGCAGTTCTTC	CAWAGFRYNEQFF	TRBV30	TRBJ2-1	once	.
TGTGCCAGCACCTTAAACAGGGGAGAGACCCAGTACTTC	CASTLNRGETQYF	TRBV7-3	TRBJ2-5	.	TRBD1
TGCGCCAGCAGCCTGACAGGCGGGTATCAGCCCCAGCATTTT	CASSLTGGYQPQHF	TRBV4-1	TRBJ1-5	.	.
TGTGCCAGCAGCTCGACTGGGACCCAAGGGGGTTTTAAGCAGTTCTTC	CASSSTGTQGGFKQFF	TRBV28	TRBJ2-1	.	.
TGTGCCAGCAGCTTACCAGGGGGGAACACTGAAGCTTTCTTT	CASSLPGGNTEAFF	TRBV5-5	TRBJ1-1	.	TRBD1